A single sample gave rise to the 30 T cell receptor beta chains below, sequenced in a study of T cells in Graves' hyperthyroidism and ophthalmopathy. Researchers amplified the TCR beta CDR3 regions from RNA transcripts. RT-PCR in the first round (using the HTBI primer set) targeted the TCR CDR3. TCRdb called the multiplex PCR reads again in MiXCR, with one record for every CDR3 protein. The repertoire holds roughly 630,000 distinct CDR3 sequences, with approximately 14% as singletons. The sample comprised blood. Every receptor here comes from a woman aged 25 to 39 with Graves' hyperthyroidism.

This clonotype was counted between two and nine times. The J gene is TRBJ1-3, the V gene TRBV5-5; D remains ambiguous. The CDR3 runs to 14 residues. The V and J ends lost 1 base and 4 bases respectively, with 9 bases between them. Germline V lookup: CDR1 SGHKS, CDR2 YYEKEE (reference sequence). For the CDR3, the DNA is TGTGCCAGCAGCTTGTTGGAAGGAGGAAACACCATATATTTT. It translates to CASSLLEGGNTIYF.

This clonotype has at least ten counts. V and J are TRBV28 and TRBJ2-1; 13 nucleotides agree with TRBD2. Germline V gene sequence: CDR1 MDHEN, CDR2 SYDVKM. This CDR3 has 14 residues. Trimming cost V 7 bases and J 7 bases; bases outside gene matches: 4. CDR3 residues: CASTGLAGANEQFF. The CDR3 nucleotides are TGTGCCAGCACTGGACTAGCGGGAGCGAATGAGCAGTTCTTC.

This clonotype was detected ten times or more. The rearrangement uses TRBV5-6 and TRBJ1-5; TRBD1 agrees at 7 bases. The ends lost 2 bases at V and 9 bases at J; junction bases unmatched: 5. Germline lookup yields CDR1 SGHDT and CDR2 YYEEEE. There are 13 residues in the CDR3. The CDR3 DNA sequence: TGTGCCAGCAGCTTAGGGGGCATAAGGCCCCAGCATTTT. It specifies CASSLGGIRPQHF.

In this sample, this clonotype turned up many times. The chain joins TRBV28 to TRBJ2-4; D is uncertain. Between the trimmed V and J ends, which lost 3 bases and 4 bases, there was a span of 7 bases. The CDR3 loop spans 13 amino acids. Germline values: CDR1 MDHEN, CDR2 SYDVKM. The CDR3 bases are TGTGCCAGCAGTTTTTTTCAGAAAAACATTCAGTACTTC. Translating it yields CASSFFQKNIQYF.

The rearrangement links TRBV5-1 to TRBJ2-7; 9 positions agree with TRBD2. With V trimmed by 0 bases and J by 6 bases, 10 bases remained unmatched. Germline CDR1 reads SGHRS; CDR2 reads YFSETQ. This CDR3 has 16 amino acids. As DNA, the CDR3 is TGCGCCAGCAGCTTGGATCTAGCGGGACCATGGGGCGAGCAGTACTTC. It encodes CASSLDLAGPWGEQYF. Variable domain in full (rest from reference TRBV5-1 and TRBJ2-7): KAGVTQTPRYLIKTRGQQVTLSCSPISGHRSVSWYQQTPGQGLQFLFEYFSETQRNKGNFPGRFSGRQFSNSRSEMNVSTLELGDSALYLCASSLDLAGPWGEQYFGPGTRLTVT.

This clonotype was detected many times. This chain links TRBV20-1 with TRBJ2-7, with TRBD1 identical over 9 bases. In germline, CDR1 is DFQATT, CDR2 SNEGSKA (reference sequence). Unmatched junction bases numbered 4, after V lost 6 bases and J lost 4 bases. There are 12 residues in the CDR3. The CDR3 is CSANRGRYEQYF. The DNA for the CDR3 is TGCAGTGCGAACAGGGGGCGGTACGAGCAGTACTTC.

In its sample, this clonotype was seen many times. This chain joins TRBV30 and TRBJ2-7; D is perhaps TRBD2 (7 bases). The CDR3 length is 14 residues. Trimming took off 1 base at V and 7 bases at J, with 17 bases between the two ends. The germline V gene has CDR1 GTSNPN and CDR2 SVGIG (reference sequence). CDR3: CAWSGGGGLGEQYF. Written as DNA, the CDR3 is TGTGCCTGGAGTGGGGGAGGGGGACTTGGGGAGCAGTACTTC.

The sample holds a few counts of this clonotype. This sequence joins TRBV11-3 and TRBJ2-1; 9 bases align to TRBD2. With 5 bases clipped from V and 10 bases from J, the junction kept 12 bases outside the gene matches. Per germline, CDR1 SGHNT and CDR2 YENEEA. CDR3 length: 15 amino acids. The CDR3 loop reads CASSPSGTRVGEQFF. As DNA, the CDR3 is TGTGCCAGCAGCCCTAGCGGGACTAGAGTGGGGGAGCAGTTCTTC.

The chain links TRBV11-2 to TRBJ2-2; 11 bases align to TRBD2. Germline V gives CDR1 SGHAT, CDR2 FQNNGV. Losses at the gene ends were 7 bases for V and 1 base for J; bases not matched to a gene: 8. This CDR3 is 17 amino acids long. The CDR3 protein is CASTDSLAGGNTGELFF. DNA for the CDR3: TGTGCCAGCACAGACTCCCTAGCGGGAGGGAACACCGGGGAGCTGTTTTTT.

Of note for this clonotype: One end of the junction does not line up with germline, which may come from a read error. The chain recombines TRBV5-1 with TRBJ1-5, with D perhaps TRBD1 (5 bases). This CDR3 has 15 amino acids. Germline loops: CDR1 SGHRS, CDR2 YFSETQ. DNA for the CDR3: TGCGCCGGCAGCTGGACAACCACTAGCAATCAGCCCCAGCATTTT. Translated, it gives CAGSWTTTSNQPQHF.

This clonotype was counted at least ten times. The chain combines TRBV12-3 or TRBV12-4 with TRBJ1-1; a weak D match, TRBD1 (6 bases). The CDR3 consists of 16 residues. V was pared by 6 bases and J by 0 bases, with 17 bases between. CDR3 protein: CASSRTPGQLNTEAFF. CDR3 bases: TGTGCCAGCAGCCGCACCCCTGGACAGCTGAACACTGAAGCTTTCTTT.

This clonotype was detected many times. The chain uses TRBV7-9 and TRBJ2-7, with D hard to call. The germline CDR1 and CDR2 sequences are SEHNR and FQNEAQ (reference sequence). Between the trimmed V and J ends, which lost 1 base and 8 bases, there was a span of 15 bases. The length of the CDR3 is 14 residues. The CDR3 sequence: CASSLVGSSAKQYF. The CDR3 nucleotides are TGTGCCAGCAGCTTAGTAGGTTCTTCTGCGAAGCAGTACTTC.

Remarks on this clonotype: One base away lies a much larger clone, so this may be a sequencing read error. The V gene is TRBV7-9, the J gene TRBJ1-1, with D uncertain. CDR1 and CDR2 from the germline V gene are SEHNR and FQNEAQ (reference sequence). CDR3 length: 16 residues. V was trimmed by 5 bases and J by 4 bases, leaving 20 bases between them. CDR3 bases: TGTGCCAGCAGCCCATGGACTCTCGGCATGAGCACTGAAGCTTTCTTT. It translates to CASSPWTLGMSTEAFF.

This clonotype was seen at least ten times. For the CDR3, the DNA is TGCAGCGTTGAAGCCGGGTTTGTAGACACTGAAGCTTTCTTT. This gives the protein CSVEAGFVDTEAFF. This rearrangement joins TRBV29-1 to TRBJ1-1; D remains unclear. Germline V gene data show CDR1 as SQVTM and CDR2 as ANQGSEA. The germline V and J ends were trimmed by 1 base and 3 bases, with 12 bases remaining between them. CDR3 size: 14 residues.

This clonotype is a singleton in its sample. The genes are TRBV28 and TRBJ2-7; D is possibly TRBD2 (5 bases). The germline V gene has CDR1 MDHEN and CDR2 SYDVKM. V was cut by 5 bases and J by 3 bases, with 17 bases left in between. The CDR3 has 15 residues. CDR3 sequence (DNA): TGTGCCAGCAGTCCGGGGTCTATTGGGCTCTACGAGCAGTACTTC. Residues: CASSPGSIGLYEQYF.

This clonotype was counted many times. The chain joins TRBV18 to TRBJ1-4; D not certain. V was clipped by 3 bases and J by 8 bases, with 16 bases between them. The CDR3 loop spans 15 amino acids. Germline V CDR1 and CDR2: KGHSH, LQKENI. The CDR3 DNA follows: TGTGCCAGCTCACCTGCGGACCTCGGAGGGGAAAAACTGTTTTTT. Amino acids: CASSPADLGGEKLFF.

This clonotype has ten or more counts. In DNA form, the CDR3 reads TGTGCCAGCAGCTTAGCAACGGGAAACACTGAAGCTTTCTTT. It encodes CASSLATGNTEAFF. The chain carries TRBV7-9 and TRBJ1-1; no reliable D call. The V gene lost 0 bases and the J gene lost 2 bases, with 7 bases spanning the gap. Germline V gene data show CDR1 as SEHNR and CDR2 as FQNEAQ (reference sequence). This CDR3 spans 14 amino acids.

This rearrangement joins TRBV20-1 to TRBJ2-2, with a possible D match to TRBD1 (5 bases). Deletions cut 1 base from V and 4 bases from J, with 13 bases between. CDR1 is DFQATT, CDR2 SNEGSKA, per germline (reference sequence). The CDR3 sequence is 15 residues long. CDR3 nucleotides: TGCAGTGCTAGAGGGACAATGGTACCCACCGGGGAGCTGTTTTTT. Translating it yields CSARGTMVPTGELFF.

V usage is TRBV5-6 and J usage is TRBJ2-7; 12 nucleotides align to TRBD2. CDR3 length: 16 amino acids. Losses at the gene ends were 4 bases for V and 0 bases for J; bases not matched to a gene: 5. Germline V gives CDR1 SGHDT, CDR2 YYEEEE. CDR3 DNA: TGTGCCAGCAGCCGGATACTAGCGGGGGGCTCCTACGAGCAGTACTTC. This translates into CASSRILAGGSYEQYF.

Concerning this clonotype itself: A much larger clone sits a single nucleotide away, making a read error possible. The chain combines TRBV11-2 with TRBJ2-1; D unresolved. The V gene lost 2 bases and the J gene lost 6 bases, with 8 bases spanning the gap. This CDR3 is 13 amino acids long. From germline, CDR1 is SGHAT and CDR2 FQNNGV. The CDR3 DNA sequence: TGTGCCAGCAGCTTAATAGGGATCAATGAGCAGTTCTTC. Translated, it gives CASSLIGINEQFF.

Many counts were recorded for this clonotype. The chain combines TRBV5-1 with TRBJ1-6; weak D call: TRBD1 (6 bases). CDR1 and CDR2 (germline): SGHRS, YFSETQ. The CDR3 runs 14 residues. Trimming took off 0 bases at V and 14 bases at J, with 15 bases between the two ends. CDR3 in DNA: TGCGCCAGCAGCTTGGAGGGGGTTGGTTTGGCCCTCCACTTT. This codes for CASSLEGVGLALHF.

Only a few counts were recorded for this clonotype. In DNA, the CDR3 is TGTGCCAGCAGTGGCCTGGGAGGTGGGACAGGGGCCTACGAGCAGTACTTC. Translating it yields CASSGLGGGTGAYEQYF. This chain uses TRBV25-1 with TRBJ2-7, with 10 bases fitting TRBD1. Looked up from germline, CDR1 is MGHDK and CDR2 is SYGVNS. Trimming removed 4 bases from V and 2 bases from J; junction bases left unmatched: 11. The CDR3 loop spans 17 amino acids.

The chain couples TRBV7-2 to TRBJ2-2; D ambiguous. The CDR3 spans 16 residues. V was shortened by 1 base and J by 0 bases, with 9 bases between the two germline ends. Germline loops: CDR1 SGHTA, CDR2 FQGNSA. The CDR3 here is CASSLVQIPNTGELFF. The CDR3 DNA reads TGTGCCAGCAGCTTAGTTCAGATACCGAACACCGGGGAGCTGTTTTTT.

The chain employs TRBV6-2 or TRBV6-3 and TRBJ2-7; 11 bases are a match to TRBD2. V trimming: 7 bases; J trimming: 4 bases; junction bases outside the gene matches: 6. The CDR3 sequence is 14 residues long. CDR1 is MNHEY and CDR2 is SVGEGT in the germline V gene. The CDR3 nucleotides read TGTGCCAGCACAATAGCGGGAGGGCCTTACGAGCAGTACTTC. It encodes CASTIAGGPYEQYF.

Only a few counts were recorded for this clonotype. The chain combines TRBV6-4 with TRBJ2-7; weak D call: TRBD2 (5 bases). This CDR3 spans 17 amino acids. CDR1 is MRHNA, CDR2 SNTAGT, per germline. V dropped 4 bases and J dropped 4 bases, with 23 bases sitting between them. As DNA, the CDR3 is TGTGCCAGCAGTGCTCATCGGTGGCGGGTACTATCGTACGAGCAGTACTTC. Translating gives CASSAHRWRVLSYEQYF.

This clonotype was detected many times. The V gene is TRBV7-7, the J gene TRBJ1-2; the match to TRBD1 covers 9 bases. The CDR3 is made up of 16 amino acids. Per germline, CDR1 SSHAT and CDR2 FNYEAQ (reference sequence). V gave up 6 bases and J gave up 4 bases; unmatched junction bases: 12. Here the CDR3 reads CASSTAGTGWGYGYTF. The CDR3 coding sequence is TGTGCCAGCAGTACCGCCGGGACAGGGTGGGGCTATGGCTACACCTTC. The variable domain in full, with the rest retrieved from reference TRBV7-7 and TRBJ1-2, is GAGVSQSPRYKVTKRGQDVTLRCDPISSHATLYWYQQALGQGPEFLTYFNYEAQPDKSGLPSDRFSAERPEGSISTLTIQRTEQRDSAMYRCASSTAGTGWGYGYTFGSGTRLTVV.

The CDR3 here is CSVKSGQTYEQYF. In DNA form, the CDR3 reads TGCAGCGTTAAAAGCGGACAAACCTACGAGCAGTACTTC. The rearrangement links TRBV29-1 to TRBJ2-7; D possibly uses TRBD1 or TRBD2 (5 bases each). The germline gives CDR1 SQVTM, CDR2 ANQGSEA. Trimming shortened V by 5 bases and J by 2 bases, and 13 bases separated the two germline ends. The length of the CDR3 is 13 residues.

In its sample, this clonotype was seen a few times. The rearrangement links TRBV6-1 to TRBJ1-3; 7 bases are shared with TRBD1. This CDR3 is 15 amino acids long. With V trimmed by 2 bases and J by 0 bases, 1 base remained unmatched. Germline V gene lookup returns CDR1 MNHNS and CDR2 SASEGT. CDR3 protein: CASSETGVSGNTIYF. The CDR3 nucleotides read TGTGCCAGCAGTGAAACAGGGGTCTCTGGAAACACCATATATTTT.

This chain links TRBV9 with TRBJ2-3, with a tentative D call TRBD2 (6 bases). The CDR3 loop spans 15 amino acids. Deletions cut 0 bases from V and 4 bases from J, with 12 bases between. Germline V lookup: CDR1 SGDLS, CDR2 YYNGEE. The CDR3 sequence: CASSVGAGSPDTQYF. CDR3 sequence (DNA): TGTGCCAGCAGCGTAGGGGCGGGATCACCAGATACGCAGTATTTT.

The chain is built from TRBV10-3 and TRBJ1-5; the match to TRBD1 covers 7 bases. From germline, CDR1 is ENHRY and CDR2 SYGVKD. The CDR3 spans 15 residues. Trimming at V came to 2 bases and at J to 1 base, leaving 2 bases not matched to a gene. The CDR3 DNA reads as TGTGCCATCAGTGAGACGGGACAGAGCAATCAGCCCCAGCATTTT. Translating gives CAISETGQSNQPQHF.